This T cell receptor beta chain was identified in a study of cytotoxic CD8 clonotypes in ibrutinib-treated CLL. Sequencing used immunoSEQ multiplex PCR; TCRdb keeps in-frame clones, though not all of them. Among approximately 170,000 clones listed, roughly 84% were seen once. Germline CDR1 and CDR2: MGHDK and SYGVNS. V was pared by 5 bases and J by 1 base, with 6 bases between. The CDR3 extends over 13 amino acids. This TCR came from a human donor with chronic lymphocytic leukemia. This material consisted of PBMCs, taken at disease progression, from a patient treated with ibrutinib. This chain connects TRBV25-1 to TRBJ2-1; D is perhaps TRBD2 (5 bases). CDR3 nucleotides: TGTGCCAGCAGTCGAGGGTCCTACAATGAGCAGTTCTTC. Its translation: CASSRGSYNEQFF.